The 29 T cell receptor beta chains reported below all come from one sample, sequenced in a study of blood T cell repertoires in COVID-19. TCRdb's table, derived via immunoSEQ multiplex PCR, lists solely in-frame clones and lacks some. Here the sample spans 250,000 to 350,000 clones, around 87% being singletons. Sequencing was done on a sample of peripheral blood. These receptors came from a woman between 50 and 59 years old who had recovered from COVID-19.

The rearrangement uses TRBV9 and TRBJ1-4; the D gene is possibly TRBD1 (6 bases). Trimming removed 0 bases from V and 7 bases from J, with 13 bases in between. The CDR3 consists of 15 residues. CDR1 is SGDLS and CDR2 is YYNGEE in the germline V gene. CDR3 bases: TGTGCCAGCAGCGTAGCTACGGGGGGCGCTGAAAAACTGTTTTTT. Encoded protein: CASSVATGGAEKLFF.

CDR3 coding DNA: TGTGCCAGCAGCCAATTACCCGGGGGGGCAAGCACAGATACGCAGTATTTT. Translation: CASSQLPGGASTDTQYF. This chain joins TRBV3-1 (or the pseudogene TRBV3-2) and TRBJ2-3; 8 bases line up with TRBD2. This CDR3 spans 17 amino acids. Germline V gives CDR1 LGHDT, CDR2 YNNKEL (reference sequence). Trimming removed 2 bases from V and 0 bases from J; junction bases left unmatched: 7.

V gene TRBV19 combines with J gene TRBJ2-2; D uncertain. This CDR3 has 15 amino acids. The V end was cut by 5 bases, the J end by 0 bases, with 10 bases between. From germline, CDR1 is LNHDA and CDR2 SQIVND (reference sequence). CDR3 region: CASSGLGANTGELFF. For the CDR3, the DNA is TGTGCCAGTAGTGGGCTGGGCGCGAACACCGGGGAGCTGTTTTTT.

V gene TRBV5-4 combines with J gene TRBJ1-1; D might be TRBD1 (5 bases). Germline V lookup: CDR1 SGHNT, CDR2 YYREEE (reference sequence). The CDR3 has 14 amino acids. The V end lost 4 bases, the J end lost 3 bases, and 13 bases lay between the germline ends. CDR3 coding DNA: TGTGCCAGCAGCGTCCTGACAGAACACACTGAAGCTTTCTTT. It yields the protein CASSVLTEHTEAFF.

For the CDR3, the DNA is TGTGCCAGCAGCTCTCGGGAGACCCAGTACTTC. Protein sequence: CASSSRETQYF. V is TRBV11-2 and J is TRBJ2-5; D uncertain. The CDR3 extends over 11 amino acids. Trimming left V 4 bases short and J 5 bases short, with 5 bases between. In germline, CDR1 is SGHAT, CDR2 FQNNGV.

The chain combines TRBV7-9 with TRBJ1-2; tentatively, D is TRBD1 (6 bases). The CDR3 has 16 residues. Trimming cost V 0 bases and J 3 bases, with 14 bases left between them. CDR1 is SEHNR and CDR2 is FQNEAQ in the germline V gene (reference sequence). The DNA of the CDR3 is TGTGCCAGCAGCTTAGCGACAGGCCCGTCTGACTATGGCTACACCTTC. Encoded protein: CASSLATGPSDYGYTF.

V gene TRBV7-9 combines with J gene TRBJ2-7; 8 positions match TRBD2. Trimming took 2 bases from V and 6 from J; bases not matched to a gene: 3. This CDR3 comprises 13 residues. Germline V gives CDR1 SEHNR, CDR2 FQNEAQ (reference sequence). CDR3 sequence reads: CASSLSGGPEQYF. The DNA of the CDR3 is TGTGCCAGCAGCTTATCGGGAGGGCCCGAGCAGTACTTC.

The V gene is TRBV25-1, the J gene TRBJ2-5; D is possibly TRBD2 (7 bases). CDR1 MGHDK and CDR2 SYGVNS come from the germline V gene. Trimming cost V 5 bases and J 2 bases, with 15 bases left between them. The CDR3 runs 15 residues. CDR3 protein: CASSPLRGGQETQYF. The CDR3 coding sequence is TGTGCCAGCAGTCCGCTAAGGGGGGGACAAGAGACCCAGTACTTC.

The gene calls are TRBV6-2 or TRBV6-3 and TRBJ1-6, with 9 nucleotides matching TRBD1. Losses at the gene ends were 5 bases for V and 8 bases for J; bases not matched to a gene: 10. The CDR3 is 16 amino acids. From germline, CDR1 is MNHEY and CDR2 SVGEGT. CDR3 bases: TGTGCCAGCAGTCGCCACAGGGGGCAAAGTGATTCACCCCTCCACTTT. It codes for CASSRHRGQSDSPLHF.

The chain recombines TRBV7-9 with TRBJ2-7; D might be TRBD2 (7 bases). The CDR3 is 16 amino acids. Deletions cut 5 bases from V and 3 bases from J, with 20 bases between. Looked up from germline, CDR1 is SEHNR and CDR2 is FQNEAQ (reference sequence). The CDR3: CASSPGGGSLVYEQYF. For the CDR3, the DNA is TGTGCCAGCAGCCCGGGGGGCGGGAGCCTGGTCTACGAGCAGTACTTC.

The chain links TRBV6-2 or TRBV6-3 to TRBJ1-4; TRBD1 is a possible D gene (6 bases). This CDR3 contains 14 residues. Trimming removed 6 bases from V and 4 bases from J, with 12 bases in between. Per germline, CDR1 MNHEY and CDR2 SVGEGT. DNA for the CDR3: TGTGCCAGCAGCCCGGACAGATTTAATGAAAAACTGTTTTTT. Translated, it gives CASSPDRFNEKLFF.

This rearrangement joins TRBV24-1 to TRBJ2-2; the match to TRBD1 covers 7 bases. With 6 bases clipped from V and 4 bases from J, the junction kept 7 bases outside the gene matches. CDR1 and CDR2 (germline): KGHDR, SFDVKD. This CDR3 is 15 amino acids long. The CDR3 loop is CATSIAQGRTGELFF. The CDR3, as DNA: TGTGCCACCAGTATCGCACAGGGGCGCACCGGGGAGCTGTTTTTT.

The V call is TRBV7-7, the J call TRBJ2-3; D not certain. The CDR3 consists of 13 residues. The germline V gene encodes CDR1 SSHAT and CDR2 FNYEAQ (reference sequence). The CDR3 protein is CATSLSSTDTQYF. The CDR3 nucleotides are TGTGCTACCAGCCTATCTAGCACAGATACGCAGTATTTT.

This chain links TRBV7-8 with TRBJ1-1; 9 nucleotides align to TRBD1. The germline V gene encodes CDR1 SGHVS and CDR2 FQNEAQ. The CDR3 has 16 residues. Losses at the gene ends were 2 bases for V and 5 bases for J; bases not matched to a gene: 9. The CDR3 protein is CASSLFRDRVVTEAFF. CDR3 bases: TGTGCCAGCAGCTTATTTAGGGACAGGGTAGTTACTGAAGCTTTCTTT. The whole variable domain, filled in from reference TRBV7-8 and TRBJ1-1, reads GAGVSQSPRYKVAKRGQDVALRCDPISGHVSLFWYQQALGQGPEFLTYFQNEAQLDKSGLPSDRFFAERPEGSVSTLKIQRTQQEDSAVYLCASSLFRDRVVTEAFFGQGTRLTVV.

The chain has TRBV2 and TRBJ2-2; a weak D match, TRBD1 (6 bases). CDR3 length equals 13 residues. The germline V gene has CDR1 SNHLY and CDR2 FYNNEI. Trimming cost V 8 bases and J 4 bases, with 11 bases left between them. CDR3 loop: CASHTGFTGELFF. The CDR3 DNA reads TGTGCCAGCCACACAGGGTTCACCGGGGAGCTGTTTTTT.

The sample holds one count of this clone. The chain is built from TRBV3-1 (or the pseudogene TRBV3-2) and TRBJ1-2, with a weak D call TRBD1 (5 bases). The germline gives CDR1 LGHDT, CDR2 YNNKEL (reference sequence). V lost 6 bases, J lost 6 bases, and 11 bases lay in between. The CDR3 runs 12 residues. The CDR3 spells CASRGLRDGYTF. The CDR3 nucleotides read TGTGCCAGCAGAGGTCTCAGGGATGGCTACACCTTC.

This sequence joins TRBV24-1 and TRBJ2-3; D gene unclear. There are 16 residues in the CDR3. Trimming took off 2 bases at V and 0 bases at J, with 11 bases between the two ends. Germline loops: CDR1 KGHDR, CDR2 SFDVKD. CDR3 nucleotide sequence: TGTGCCACCAGTGATTACGCGAGATCTAGCACAGATACGCAGTATTTT. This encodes CATSDYARSSTDTQYF.

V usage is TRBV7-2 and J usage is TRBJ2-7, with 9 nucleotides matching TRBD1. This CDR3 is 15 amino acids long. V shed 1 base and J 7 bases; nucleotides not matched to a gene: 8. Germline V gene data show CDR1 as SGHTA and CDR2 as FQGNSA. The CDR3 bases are TGTGCCAGCAGCTTAGGGACAGGGGCTCCCGGGGAGCAGTACTTC. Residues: CASSLGTGAPGEQYF. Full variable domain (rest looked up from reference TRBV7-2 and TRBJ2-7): GAGVSQSPSNKVTEKGKDVELRCDPISGHTALYWYRQSLGQGLEFLIYFQGNSAPDKSGLPSDRFSAERTGGSVSTLTIQRTQQEDSAVYLCASSLGTGAPGEQYFGPGTRLTVT.

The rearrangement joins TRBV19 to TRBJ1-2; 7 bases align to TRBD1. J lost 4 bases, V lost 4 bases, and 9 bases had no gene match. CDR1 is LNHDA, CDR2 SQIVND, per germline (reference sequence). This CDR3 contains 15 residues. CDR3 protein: CASSTNRGPGYGYTF. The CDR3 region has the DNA TGTGCCAGTAGTACCAACAGGGGACCGGGCTATGGCTACACCTTC.

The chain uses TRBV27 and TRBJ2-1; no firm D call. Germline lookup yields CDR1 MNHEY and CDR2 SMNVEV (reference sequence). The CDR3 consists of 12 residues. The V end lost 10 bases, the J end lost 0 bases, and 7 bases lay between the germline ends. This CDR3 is CATWSSYNEQFF. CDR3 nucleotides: TGTGCCACCTGGAGCTCCTACAATGAGCAGTTCTTC.

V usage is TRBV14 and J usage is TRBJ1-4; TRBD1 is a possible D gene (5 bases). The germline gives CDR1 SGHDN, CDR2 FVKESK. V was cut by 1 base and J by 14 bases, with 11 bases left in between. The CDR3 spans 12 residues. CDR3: CASSQVQVGLFF. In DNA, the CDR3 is TGTGCCAGCAGCCAAGTACAGGTTGGGCTGTTTTTT.

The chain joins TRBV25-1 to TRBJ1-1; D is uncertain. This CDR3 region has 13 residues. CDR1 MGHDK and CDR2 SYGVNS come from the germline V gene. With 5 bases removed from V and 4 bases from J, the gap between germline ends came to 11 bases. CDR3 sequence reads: CASSHRSGTEAFF. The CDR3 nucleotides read TGTGCCAGCAGTCACCGAAGCGGCACTGAAGCTTTCTTT.

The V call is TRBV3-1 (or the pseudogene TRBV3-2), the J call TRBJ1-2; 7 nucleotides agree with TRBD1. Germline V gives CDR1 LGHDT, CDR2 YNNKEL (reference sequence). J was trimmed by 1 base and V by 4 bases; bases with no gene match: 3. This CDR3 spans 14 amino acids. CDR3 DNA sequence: TGTGCCAGCAGCCTCCGGGACAGTAACTATGGCTACACCTTC. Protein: CASSLRDSNYGYTF.

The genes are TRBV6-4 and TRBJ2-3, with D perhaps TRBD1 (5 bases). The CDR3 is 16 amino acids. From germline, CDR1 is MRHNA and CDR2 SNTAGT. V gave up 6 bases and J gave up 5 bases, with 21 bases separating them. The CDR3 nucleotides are TGTGCCAGCAGGAGGCCAGGGCTTGATTTGCGAGATACGCAGTATTTT. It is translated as CASRRPGLDLRDTQYF.

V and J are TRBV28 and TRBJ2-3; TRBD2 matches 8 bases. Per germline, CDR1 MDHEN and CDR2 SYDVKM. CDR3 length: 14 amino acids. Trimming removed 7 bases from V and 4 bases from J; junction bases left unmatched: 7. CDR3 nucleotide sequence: TGTGCCAGCACCTCGGGGGGGAGTCCAGATACGCAGTATTTT. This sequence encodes CASTSGGSPDTQYF.

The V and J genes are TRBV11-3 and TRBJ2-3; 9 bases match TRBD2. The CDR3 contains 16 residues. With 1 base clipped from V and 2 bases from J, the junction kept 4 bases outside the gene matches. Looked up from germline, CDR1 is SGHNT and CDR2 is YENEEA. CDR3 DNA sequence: TGTGCCAGCAGCTTAGGACTAGCGGACTCCACAGATACGCAGTATTTT. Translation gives CASSLGLADSTDTQYF.

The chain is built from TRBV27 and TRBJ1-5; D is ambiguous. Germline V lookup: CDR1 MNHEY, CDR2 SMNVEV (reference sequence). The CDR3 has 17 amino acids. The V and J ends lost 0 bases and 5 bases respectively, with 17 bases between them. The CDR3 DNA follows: TGTGCCAGCAGTTTATCGAGGTTTCAATCCCTTGATCAGCCCCAGCATTTT. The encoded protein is CASSLSRFQSLDQPQHF.

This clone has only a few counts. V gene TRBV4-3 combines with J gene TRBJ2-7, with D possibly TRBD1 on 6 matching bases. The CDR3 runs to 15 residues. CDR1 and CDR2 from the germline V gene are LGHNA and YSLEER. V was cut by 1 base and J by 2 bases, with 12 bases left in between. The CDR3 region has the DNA TGCGCCAGCAGCCAAGGGCCAGGGGAAGCCTACGAGCAGTACTTC. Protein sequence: CASSQGPGEAYEQYF.

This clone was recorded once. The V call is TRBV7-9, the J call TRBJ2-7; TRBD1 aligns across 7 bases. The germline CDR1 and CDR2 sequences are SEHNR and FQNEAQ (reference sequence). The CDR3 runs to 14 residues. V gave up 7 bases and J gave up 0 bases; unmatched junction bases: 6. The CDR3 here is CASMGQPNSYEQYF. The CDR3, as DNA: TGTGCCAGCATGGGACAGCCCAACTCCTACGAGCAGTACTTC.